The 3 T cell receptor beta chains reported below all come from one sample, sequenced in a study of blood T cells in healthy people across ages. Together with a sample-barcoded 5' primer, a J-beta primer mix was included in a second PCR lasting about 7 to 11 cycles. TCRdb reprocessed the 5' RACE reads with MiXCR, giving one entry per CDR3 protein. The sample includes some 880,000 distinct CDR3 sequences, 35% to 40% of them seen just once. Input material: blood. All receptors derive from a man aged 18 to 35 in good health.

The rearrangement links TRBV7-6 to TRBJ2-7; no clear D gene. This CDR3 is 18 amino acids long. Germline lookup yields CDR1 SGHVS and CDR2 FNYEAQ. Trimming pared 1 base from V and 4 bases from J, leaving 23 bases between. The CDR3 coding sequence is TGTGCCAGCAGCTTAGGTTTCTTCTCGGAGACACCTCCGTACGAGCAGTACTTC. This codes for CASSLGFFSETPPYEQYF.

Only a few counts were recorded for this clonotype. CDR3 in DNA: TGCAGTGCTAGGGGCCTCCGGGGGGCCTACAATGAGCAGTACTTC. It translates to CSARGLRGAYNEQYF. This sequence joins TRBV20-1 and TRBJ2-7; D may be TRBD2 (7 bases). The CDR3 is 15 amino acids. Trimming removed 3 bases at V and 7 bases at J, with 22 bases between. CDR1 and CDR2 (germline): DFQATT, SNEGSKA (reference sequence).

This chain links TRBV20-1 with TRBJ1-5, with 8 positions matching TRBD1. Unmatched junction bases numbered 9, after V lost 6 bases and J lost 5 bases. Germline values: CDR1 DFQATT, CDR2 SNEGSKA (reference sequence). The CDR3 spans 14 residues. CDR3 sequence reads: CSASSGTGYQPQHF. The CDR3 bases are TGCAGTGCCTCATCCGGGACAGGATATCAGCCCCAGCATTTT.